The 18 T cell receptor beta chains listed next were all sequenced from one sample in a study of blood T cell repertoires in COVID-19 (dated by TCRdb to the early 2020s). The library was generated by the immunoSEQ multiplex PCR assay. As stored in TCRdb, this immuneACCESS dataset retains in-frame rearrangements with V and J assigned. A fraction of the clones does not appear; measured against another copy, unresolved V genes explain less than half of the discrepancy, and the remainder lacks a known reason. Counted in this sample were 450,000 or so clones; roughly 87% of them appeared once. Roughly 0.84% of the sample comes from the top ten. The sequenced sample was peripheral blood. These receptors were taken from a man between 18 and 29 years old with COVID-19, enrolled during active disease.

V is TRBV4-2 and J is TRBJ1-1, with D perhaps matching TRBD1 (5 bases). The CDR3 is 14 residues long. Per the germline V gene, CDR1 is LGHNA and CDR2 is YNFKEQ. Trimming removed 1 base from V and 7 bases from J, with 13 bases in between. CDR3 protein: CASSQGGRGDEAFF. The CDR3, as DNA: TGTGCCAGCAGCCAAGGTGGGCGGGGGGATGAAGCTTTCTTT.

This sequence joins TRBV30 and TRBJ2-4, with D possibly being TRBD1 (6 bases). The CDR3 loop spans 14 amino acids. Trimming took 0 bases from V and 6 from J, leaving 12 bases between them. Germline V gene lookup returns CDR1 GTSNPN and CDR2 SVGIG (reference sequence). In DNA form, the CDR3 reads TGTGCCTGGAGTGTAGTGGCAGGGGTAAACATTCAGTACTTC. This codes for CAWSVVAGVNIQYF.

Only a few counts were recorded for this clone. This rearrangement joins TRBV5-1 to TRBJ2-3, with 9 positions matching TRBD2. The ends lost 2 bases at V and 1 base at J; junction bases unmatched: 8. This CDR3 has 17 amino acids. From germline, CDR1 is SGHRS and CDR2 YFSETQ. CDR3 residues: CASSFTTRTSGTDTQYF. In DNA form, the CDR3 reads TGCGCCAGCAGCTTTACCACTCGGACTAGCGGCACAGATACGCAGTATTTT.

J is TRBJ1-5 and V is TRBV6-5, with D perhaps matching TRBD1 (6 bases). The V gene lost 6 bases and the J gene lost 7 bases, with 13 bases spanning the gap. Per the germline V gene, CDR1 is MNHEY and CDR2 is SVGAGI. There are 13 residues in the CDR3. The CDR3 sequence: CASRDRTPQPQHF. In DNA form, the CDR3 reads TGTGCCAGCAGGGACAGAACCCCCCAGCCCCAGCATTTT.

The chain couples TRBV6-4 to TRBJ2-1; perhaps TRBD1 as D (6 bases). Germline CDR1 is MRHNA and CDR2 is SNTAGT. This CDR3 is 15 amino acids long. V lost 3 bases, J lost 4 bases, and 13 bases lay in between. Here the CDR3 reads CASSEKQGRYNEQFF. CDR3 nucleotide sequence: TGTGCCAGCAGTGAGAAACAGGGACGGTACAATGAGCAGTTCTTC.

This chain links TRBV7-8 with TRBJ2-7; 11 nucleotides line up with TRBD1. With 6 bases clipped from V and 0 bases from J, the junction kept 4 bases outside the gene matches. CDR3 length: 15 amino acids. Germline V lookup: CDR1 SGHVS, CDR2 FQNEAQ. CDR3 sequence: CASRAGTGGSYEQYF. In nucleotides, the CDR3 is TGTGCCAGCAGAGCCGGGACAGGGGGCTCCTACGAGCAGTACTTC.

The chain employs TRBV7-3 and TRBJ2-4; 12 nucleotides match TRBD2. Germline V gene sequence: CDR1 SGHTA, CDR2 FQGTGA. The CDR3 sequence is 16 residues long. J was trimmed by 1 base and V by 4 bases; bases with no gene match: 2. CDR3 region: CASSSGLAGAKNIQYF. CDR3 coding DNA: TGTGCCAGCAGCTCCGGACTAGCGGGGGCCAAAAACATTCAGTACTTC. The entire variable domain, with the rest obtained from reference TRBV7-3 and TRBJ2-4, is as follows: GAGVSQTPSNKVTEKGKYVELRCDPISGHTALYWYRQSLGQGPEFLIYFQGTGAADDSGLPNDRFFAVRPEGSVSTLKIQRTERGDSAVYLCASSSGLAGAKNIQYFGAGTRLSVL.

J is TRBJ2-2 and V is TRBV6-1, with D possibly matching TRBD1 (5 bases). V shed 3 bases and J shed 6 bases, with 17 bases lying between them. The germline gives CDR1 MNHNS, CDR2 SASEGT. The CDR3 is 16 residues long. The CDR3 is CASSDARRVRSGELFF. Here the CDR3 DNA reads TGTGCCAGCAGTGACGCCCGCAGGGTTCGCTCCGGGGAGCTGTTTTTT.

The genes are TRBV7-9 and TRBJ2-3, with 7 positions matching TRBD2. This CDR3 spans 16 amino acids. Germline values: CDR1 SEHNR, CDR2 FQNEAQ (reference sequence). The ends lost 1 base at V and 4 bases at J; junction bases unmatched: 8. Here the CDR3 reads CASSLGFSGPADTQYF. CDR3 bases: TGTGCCAGCAGCTTAGGGTTTAGCGGGCCCGCAGATACGCAGTATTTT.

The chain is built from TRBV3-1 (or the pseudogene TRBV3-2) and TRBJ1-1; D possibly corresponds to TRBD1 (6 bases). V was trimmed by 0 bases and J by 1 base, leaving 12 bases between them. This CDR3 has 16 amino acids. The germline gives CDR1 LGHDT, CDR2 YNNKEL (reference sequence). The CDR3 DNA follows: TGTGCCAGCAGCCAAGATATTGGGGGCGGGAACACTGAAGCTTTCTTT. The encoded protein is CASSQDIGGGNTEAFF.

The chain uses TRBV4-1 and TRBJ2-7, with a possible D match to TRBD1 (6 bases). This CDR3 contains 16 residues. V gave up 0 bases and J gave up 2 bases, with 14 bases separating them. The germline CDR1 and CDR2 sequences are MGHRA and YSYEKL. The CDR3 sequence is CASSQDTGTMTYEQYF. In DNA form, the CDR3 reads TGCGCCAGCAGCCAAGATACCGGGACAATGACCTACGAGCAGTACTTC.

The rearrangement links TRBV18 to TRBJ2-7; TRBD2 aligns across 11 bases. Losses at the gene ends were 3 bases for V and 2 bases for J; bases not matched to a gene: 6. Per the germline V gene, CDR1 is KGHSH and CDR2 is LQKENI. The length of the CDR3 is 16 residues. For the CDR3, the DNA is TGTGCCAGCTCACCTCAGACTAGCGGGGACCCCTACGAGCAGTACTTC. This translates into CASSPQTSGDPYEQYF.

The chain combines TRBV20-1 with TRBJ2-5; D is perhaps TRBD2 (5 bases). Germline-derived CDR1 and CDR2 are DFQATT and SNEGSKA (reference sequence). The CDR3 runs to 12 residues. The germline V and J ends were trimmed by 3 bases and 4 bases, with 9 bases remaining between them. This CDR3 is CSASLGVETQYF. DNA for the CDR3: TGCAGTGCTAGTTTGGGAGTAGAGACCCAGTACTTC.

This chain connects TRBV30 to TRBJ2-1; 12 bases match TRBD2. Germline CDR1 is GTSNPN and CDR2 is SVGIG (reference sequence). The CDR3 runs to 16 residues. J lost 7 bases, V lost 0 bases, and 7 bases had no gene match. CDR3 bases: TGTGCCTGGAGTGTATTTCCTAGCGGGAGGGCAAATGAGCAGTTCTTC. Translating it yields CAWSVFPSGRANEQFF.

V gene TRBV7-9 combines with J gene TRBJ2-7; D ambiguous. Germline CDR1 SEHNR, CDR2 FQNEAQ (reference sequence). CDR3 length equals 14 residues. V was trimmed by 5 bases and J by 7 bases, leaving 18 bases between them. The CDR3, as DNA: TGTGCCAGCAGCGACTCGATCGGAAACTGGGAGCAGTACTTC. It yields the protein CASSDSIGNWEQYF.

This chain uses TRBV6-5 with TRBJ1-1; D is unresolved. CDR1 and CDR2 from the germline V gene are MNHEY and SVGAGI. The CDR3 is made up of 12 amino acids. V was shortened by 4 bases and J by 7 bases, with 10 bases between the two germline ends. The CDR3: CASSSAGDEAFF. The CDR3 nucleotides are TGTGCCAGCAGTTCCGCCGGGGATGAAGCTTTCTTT.

The chain joins TRBV7-3 to TRBJ2-2, with D possibly being TRBD1 (5 bases). V shed 6 bases and J shed 1 base, with 9 bases lying between them. This CDR3 region has 14 residues. Germline CDR1 and CDR2: SGHTA and FQGTGA. The CDR3 sequence is CASRRRGNTGELFF. CDR3 coding DNA: TGTGCCAGCAGACGTAGGGGGAACACCGGGGAGCTGTTTTTT.

The chain joins TRBV15 to TRBJ1-2; D ambiguous. From germline, CDR1 is LNHNV and CDR2 YYDKDF (reference sequence). The CDR3 length is 15 residues. V lost 4 bases and J lost 2, with 14 bases in between. The CDR3 spells CATSIGLGENYGYTF. The CDR3 DNA follows: TGTGCCACCAGCATAGGCCTGGGAGAGAACTATGGCTACACCTTC.